A selection of T cell receptor beta chains follows, all from one sample in a study of blood T cell repertoires in COVID-19. TCRdb keeps only in-frame clones here, not all; method: immunoSEQ multiplex PCR. The repertoire includes approximately 290,000 clones, 70% to 90% of them detected once, and around 1% sits in the top ten. Source material: peripheral blood. The receptors stem from a human donor with COVID-19, enrolled during active disease. The donor label of this sample is uncertain. Each CDR3 is given with its conserved first and last residue. Each record gives: D gene, V gene, clone size, J gene, CDR3 protein, CDR3 DNA. D genes are given only for firm matches. The size of a clone is reported for some rows only, either as once, few or many, or as a class for expanded clones.

d_gene: TRBD1
v_gene: TRBV13
abundance: NA
j_gene: TRBJ1-5
CDR3aa: CASSPGTGGNQPQHF
CDR3nt: TGTGCCAGCAGCCCGGGGACAGGGGGCAATCAGCCCCAGCATTTT

d_gene: NA
v_gene: TRBV27
abundance: NA
j_gene: TRBJ1-2
CDR3aa: CASSLRETYGYTF
CDR3nt: TGTGCCAGCAGTTTACGGGAGACTTATGGCTACACCTTC

d_gene: TRBD1
v_gene: TRBV4-2
abundance: NA
j_gene: TRBJ2-2
CDR3aa: CASSQGQGAQNTGELFF
CDR3nt: TGTGCCAGCAGCCAAGGACAGGGGGCCCAGAACACCGGGGAGCTGTTTTTT

d_gene: NA
v_gene: TRBV28
abundance: NA
j_gene: TRBJ1-1
CDR3aa: CASTSWGVMNTEAFF
CDR3nt: TGTGCCAGCACCTCATGGGGGGTAATGAACACTGAAGCTTTCTTT

d_gene: TRBD1
v_gene: TRBV27
abundance: NA
j_gene: TRBJ2-7
CDR3aa: CASRRQGEGYEQYF
CDR3nt: TGTGCCAGCAGGCGTCAGGGGGAAGGGTACGAGCAGTACTTC

d_gene: NA
v_gene: TRBV18
abundance: NA
j_gene: TRBJ2-5
CDR3aa: CASSAGPGYQETQYF
CDR3nt: TGTGCCAGCTCCGCGGGACCGGGGTATCAAGAGACCCAGTACTTC

d_gene: TRBD1
v_gene: TRBV11-2
abundance: NA
j_gene: TRBJ1-1
CDR3aa: CASSLMGPGGHTEAFF
CDR3nt: TGTGCCAGCAGCCTAATGGGGCCAGGGGGCCATACTGAAGCTTTCTTT

d_gene: TRBD2
v_gene: TRBV18
abundance: NA
j_gene: TRBJ2-2
CDR3aa: CASSPLAGGTGELFF
CDR3nt: TGTGCCAGCTCACCCCTAGCGGGAGGCACCGGGGAGCTGTTTTTT

d_gene: NA
v_gene: TRBV9
abundance: NA
j_gene: TRBJ2-1
CDR3aa: CASSPEPYNEQFF
CDR3nt: TGTGCCAGCAGCCCCGAGCCCTACAATGAGCAGTTCTTC

d_gene: TRBD1
v_gene: TRBV19
abundance: NA
j_gene: TRBJ2-7
CDR3aa: CASSIRTGYYEQYF
CDR3nt: TGTGCCAGTAGTATTCGGACAGGATACTACGAGCAGTACTTC

d_gene: NA
v_gene: TRBV28
abundance: NA
j_gene: TRBJ1-1
CDR3aa: CASSLGHNTEAFF
CDR3nt: TGTGCCAGCAGTTTAGGGCACAACACTGAAGCTTTCTTT

d_gene: TRBD1
v_gene: TRBV27
abundance: NA
j_gene: TRBJ1-2
CDR3aa: CASSVTGTAWGRGYTF
CDR3nt: TGTGCCAGCAGTGTAACCGGGACAGCCTGGGGTCGTGGCTACACCTTC

d_gene: NA
v_gene: TRBV28
abundance: NA
j_gene: TRBJ1-5
CDR3aa: CASSPGAGDQPQHF
CDR3nt: TGTGCCAGCAGTCCGGGGGCGGGGGATCAGCCCCAGCATTTT

d_gene: TRBD1
v_gene: TRBV28
abundance: NA
j_gene: TRBJ1-2
CDR3aa: CASSIQGAYGYTF
CDR3nt: TGTGCCAGCAGTATACAGGGGGCCTATGGCTACACCTTC

d_gene: TRBD1
v_gene: TRBV6-5
abundance: NA
j_gene: TRBJ1-1
CDR3aa: CASSRQGNTEAFF
CDR3nt: TGTGCCAGCAGTAGACAGGGGAACACTGAAGCTTTCTTT

d_gene: TRBD2
v_gene: TRBV19
abundance: NA
j_gene: TRBJ2-4
CDR3aa: CASSIGGVAGADIQYF
CDR3nt: TGTGCCAGTAGTATAGGAGGGGTAGCGGGAGCGGACATTCAGTACTTC

d_gene: NA
v_gene: TRBV5-4
abundance: NA
j_gene: TRBJ2-7
CDR3aa: CASSEGLSGSYEQYF
CDR3nt: TGTGCCAGCAGCGAGGGACTTTCCGGCTCCTACGAGCAGTACTTC

d_gene: NA
v_gene: TRBV6-5
abundance: few
j_gene: TRBJ1-2
CDR3aa: CASRPPQGRGGYTF
CDR3nt: TGTGCCAGCAGGCCCCCTCAGGGGCGAGGTGGCTACACCTTC

d_gene: TRBD2
v_gene: TRBV7-2
abundance: NA
j_gene: TRBJ2-7
CDR3aa: CASSLRLAGALQLYEQYF
CDR3nt: TGTGCCAGCAGCTTAAGACTAGCGGGAGCGCTTCAACTCTACGAGCAGTACTTC

d_gene: TRBD2
v_gene: TRBV5-1
abundance: NA
j_gene: TRBJ2-1
CDR3aa: CASSPSGLAGLEQFF
CDR3nt: TGCGCCAGCAGCCCTTCCGGACTAGCGGGATTGGAGCAGTTCTTC

d_gene: TRBD2
v_gene: TRBV10-3
abundance: NA
j_gene: TRBJ2-1
CDR3aa: CATTEREGEYNEQFF
CDR3nt: TGTGCCACGACGGAGCGGGAGGGCGAGTACAATGAGCAGTTCTTC

d_gene: NA
v_gene: TRBV21-1
abundance: NA
j_gene: TRBJ2-1
CDR3aa: CASKAGTSGSGPYNEQFF
CDR3nt: TGTGCCAGCAAAGCCGGTACTAGCGGGAGTGGGCCTTACAATGAGCAGTTCTTC

d_gene: NA
v_gene: TRBV19
abundance: NA
j_gene: TRBJ2-1
CDR3aa: CASSIPTLYNEQFF
CDR3nt: TGTGCCAGTAGTATACCAACCCTATACAATGAGCAGTTCTTC

d_gene: NA
v_gene: TRBV5-5
abundance: NA
j_gene: TRBJ2-7
CDR3aa: CASSSRLAAGQDEQYF
CDR3nt: TGTGCCAGCAGCTCACGATTAGCGGCCGGGCAGGACGAGCAGTACTTC

d_gene: NA
v_gene: TRBV19
abundance: NA
j_gene: TRBJ2-3
CDR3aa: CASSIAGVEPPTDTQYF
CDR3nt: TGTGCCAGTAGTATTGCGGGTGTCGAGCCCCCCACAGATACGCAGTATTTT

d_gene: TRBD1
v_gene: TRBV28
abundance: NA
j_gene: TRBJ2-1
CDR3aa: CASQQSGQLNNEQFF
CDR3nt: TGTGCCAGTCAACAATCGGGACAGTTGAATAATGAGCAGTTCTTC

d_gene: TRBD1
v_gene: TRBV5-1
abundance: NA
j_gene: TRBJ1-3
CDR3aa: CASSVTGTGTSGNTIYF
CDR3nt: TGCGCCAGCAGCGTAACCGGGACAGGCACCTCTGGAAACACCATATATTTT

d_gene: NA
v_gene: TRBV4-3
abundance: NA
j_gene: TRBJ1-5
CDR3aa: CASSQDTGEAQPQHF
CDR3nt: TGCGCCAGCAGCCAAGATACCGGGGAGGCCCAGCCCCAGCATTTT

d_gene: TRBD1
v_gene: TRBV19
abundance: NA
j_gene: TRBJ1-4
CDR3aa: CASSPIPGQGNEKLFF
CDR3nt: TGTGCCAGTAGTCCGATTCCGGGACAGGGAAATGAAAAACTGTTTTTT

d_gene: TRBD1
v_gene: TRBV7-2
abundance: NA
j_gene: TRBJ1-2
CDR3aa: CASSRRTGGEDGYTF
CDR3nt: TGTGCCAGCAGCCGTCGGACAGGGGGTGAGGATGGCTACACCTTC

d_gene: NA
v_gene: TRBV6-1
abundance: NA
j_gene: TRBJ1-2
CDR3aa: CASSEMGRSYGYTF
CDR3nt: TGTGCCAGCAGTGAAATGGGGCGGAGCTATGGCTACACCTTC

d_gene: NA
v_gene: TRBV5-1
abundance: NA
j_gene: TRBJ2-5
CDR3aa: CASSLYGQEGTQYF
CDR3nt: TGCGCCAGCAGCTTGTATGGCCAAGAGGGGACCCAGTACTTC

d_gene: TRBD1
v_gene: TRBV28
abundance: NA
j_gene: TRBJ1-2
CDR3aa: CASSSWTGGSNYGYTF
CDR3nt: TGTGCCAGCAGTTCGTGGACAGGGGGATCTAACTATGGCTACACCTTC

d_gene: NA
v_gene: TRBV6-4
abundance: NA
j_gene: TRBJ1-5
CDR3aa: CASRAISPPFSNQPQHF
CDR3nt: TGTGCCAGCAGGGCCATATCCCCCCCCTTTAGCAATCAGCCCCAGCATTTT

d_gene: TRBD2
v_gene: TRBV28
abundance: NA
j_gene: TRBJ2-3
CDR3aa: CASNLLAGDSDTQYF
CDR3nt: TGTGCCAGCAACCTACTAGCGGGAGACTCAGATACGCAGTATTTT

d_gene: TRBD1
v_gene: TRBV7-2
abundance: NA
j_gene: TRBJ2-7
CDR3aa: CASSFYRQGNYEQYF
CDR3nt: TGTGCCAGCAGCTTCTACCGACAGGGTAACTACGAGCAGTACTTC

d_gene: TRBD2
v_gene: TRBV19
abundance: NA
j_gene: TRBJ2-7
CDR3aa: CASSTSGRVEQYF
CDR3nt: TGTGCCAGTAGTACTAGCGGGAGGGTCGAGCAGTACTTC

d_gene: TRBD1
v_gene: TRBV7-2
abundance: NA
j_gene: TRBJ1-3
CDR3aa: CASSLDGTAGNTIYF
CDR3nt: TGTGCCAGCAGCTTAGACGGGACAGCGGGAAACACCATATATTTT

d_gene: TRBD2
v_gene: TRBV3-1/TRBV3-2
abundance: NA
j_gene: TRBJ2-3
CDR3aa: CASSQDRRGRGDTQYF
CDR3nt: TGTGCCAGCAGCCAAGATCGCCGCGGGAGAGGAGATACGCAGTATTTT

d_gene: TRBD1
v_gene: TRBV10-3
abundance: NA
j_gene: TRBJ2-1
CDR3aa: CAIRETGGAENEQFF
CDR3nt: TGTGCCATCAGGGAGACAGGGGGCGCGGAAAATGAGCAGTTCTTC

d_gene: TRBD1
v_gene: TRBV27
abundance: NA
j_gene: TRBJ2-7
CDR3aa: CASSGTDASYEQYF
CDR3nt: TGTGCCAGCAGCGGGACAGACGCATCATACGAGCAGTACTTC

d_gene: TRBD1
v_gene: TRBV28
abundance: NA
j_gene: TRBJ1-1
CDR3aa: CASRTGQVNTEAFF
CDR3nt: TGTGCCAGCAGAACGGGACAGGTGAACACTGAAGCTTTCTTT

d_gene: NA
v_gene: TRBV15
abundance: few
j_gene: TRBJ1-6
CDR3aa: CATSRRADSPLHF
CDR3nt: TGTGCCACCAGCAGGCGGGCGGACTCACCCCTCCACTTT

d_gene: TRBD2
v_gene: TRBV28
abundance: NA
j_gene: TRBJ2-1
CDR3aa: CASSLGGSSQAEQFF
CDR3nt: TGTGCCAGCAGTTTGGGGGGGAGTTCTCAAGCTGAGCAGTTCTTC

d_gene: NA
v_gene: TRBV6-5
abundance: once
j_gene: TRBJ1-3
CDR3aa: CASRPLANSGNTIYF
CDR3nt: TGTGCCAGCAGACCGTTAGCCAACTCTGGAAACACCATATATTTT

d_gene: TRBD1
v_gene: TRBV20-1
abundance: few
j_gene: TRBJ1-5
CDR3aa: CSARAYRDRGISNQPQHF
CDR3nt: TGCAGTGCTCGTGCCTACCGGGACAGGGGGATAAGCAATCAGCCCCAGCATTTT

d_gene: TRBD1
v_gene: TRBV19
abundance: few
j_gene: TRBJ1-1
CDR3aa: CASSRWDRETEAFF
CDR3nt: TGTGCCAGTAGTAGGTGGGACAGGGAAACTGAAGCTTTCTTT

d_gene: NA
v_gene: TRBV4-3
abundance: NA
j_gene: TRBJ1-2
CDR3aa: CASSPRVSAGYTF
CDR3nt: TGCGCCAGCAGCCCCAGGGTGTCGGCTGGCTACACCTTC

d_gene: TRBD1
v_gene: TRBV6-6
abundance: NA
j_gene: TRBJ1-5
CDR3aa: CASSFLQGVGQPQHF
CDR3nt: TGTGCCAGCAGTTTTCTCCAGGGGGTTGGTCAGCCCCAGCATTTT

d_gene: TRBD1
v_gene: TRBV6-5
abundance: NA
j_gene: TRBJ2-1
CDR3aa: CASTGQGPQNEQFF
CDR3nt: TGTGCCAGCACCGGACAGGGACCCCAAAATGAGCAGTTCTTC

d_gene: NA
v_gene: TRBV3-1/TRBV3-2
abundance: NA
j_gene: TRBJ2-5
CDR3aa: CASSQGRGSQETQYF
CDR3nt: TGTGCCAGCAGCCAAGGGCGCGGGTCCCAAGAGACCCAGTACTTC

d_gene: TRBD1
v_gene: TRBV19
abundance: once
j_gene: TRBJ2-2
CDR3aa: CASSRDRATGELFF
CDR3nt: TGTGCCAGTAGTAGGGACAGGGCCACCGGGGAGCTGTTTTTT

d_gene: TRBD1
v_gene: TRBV30
abundance: once
j_gene: TRBJ1-4
CDR3aa: CAWSRRTGSEKLFF
CDR3nt: TGTGCCTGGAGTAGAAGGACAGGGAGTGAAAAACTGTTTTTT

d_gene: NA
v_gene: TRBV11-2
abundance: NA
j_gene: TRBJ1-1
CDR3aa: CASSLLVSAEAFF
CDR3nt: TGTGCCAGCAGCTTATTGGTCAGCGCTGAAGCTTTCTTT

d_gene: NA
v_gene: TRBV29-1
abundance: once
j_gene: TRBJ2-7
CDR3aa: CSVEGGQGGYEQYF
CDR3nt: TGCAGCGTTGAAGGGGGGCAGGGGGGCTACGAGCAGTACTTC

d_gene: NA
v_gene: TRBV2
abundance: NA
j_gene: TRBJ2-5
CDR3aa: CASSEAVSGETQYF
CDR3nt: TGTGCCAGCAGTGAAGCCGTGTCCGGAGAGACCCAGTACTTC

d_gene: NA
v_gene: TRBV7-7
abundance: NA
j_gene: TRBJ1-4
CDR3aa: CASSLARSNGKLFF
CDR3nt: TGTGCTAGCAGCTTAGCTAGAAGTAATGGAAAACTGTTTTTT

d_gene: NA
v_gene: TRBV6-5
abundance: NA
j_gene: TRBJ1-4
CDR3aa: CASSLQPTNEKLFF
CDR3nt: TGTGCCAGCAGCCTACAGCCAACTAATGAAAAACTGTTTTTT

d_gene: TRBD1
v_gene: TRBV19
abundance: NA
j_gene: TRBJ1-5
CDR3aa: CASSSGTGSNQPQHF
CDR3nt: TGTGCCAGTAGTTCAGGGACAGGGTCAAATCAGCCCCAGCATTTT

d_gene: NA
v_gene: TRBV28
abundance: NA
j_gene: TRBJ2-2
CDR3aa: CASAPQGITGELFF
CDR3nt: TGTGCCAGCGCGCCACAGGGTATCACCGGGGAGCTGTTTTTT